Below, 32 T cell receptor beta chains from the same sample are listed, as sequenced in a study of beta chain features in type 1 diabetes. Findings and caveats of the study: Significant though moderate, a shortening of TCRB CDR3s appeared in all four CD4+ subsets of Type 1 diabetes patients.

No antigen is known for these receptors. The investigators reverse transcribed all of the isolated RNA, so they sequenced expressed TCRB transcripts. Sequencing used immunoSEQ multiplex PCR; TCRdb keeps in-frame clones, though not all of them. The sample consists of a few hundred thousand clones, approximately 12% of them appearing once. Material: naive CD4+ T cells from blood. The receptors originated from a woman in her late teens or twenties with type 1 diabetes.

This chain connects TRBV27 to TRBJ1-5, with D unresolved. CDR1 is MNHEY and CDR2 is SMNVEV in the germline V gene (reference sequence). The CDR3 sequence is 12 residues long. Trimming left V 6 bases short and J 6 bases short, with 9 bases between. The CDR3: CASRGATQPQHF. CDR3 bases: TGTGCCAGCAGGGGAGCCACTCAGCCCCAGCATTTT.

The rearrangement links TRBV18 to TRBJ1-1, with 7 bases matching TRBD1. The V gene end was trimmed by 3 bases and the J gene end by 7 bases; junction bases not matched to a gene: 11. The CDR3 spans 15 residues. Germline V gives CDR1 KGHSH, CDR2 LQKENI. DNA of the CDR3: TGTGCCAGCTCACCCCCGTCGACAGGGTTAGGTGAAGCTTTCTTT. Its protein is CASSPPSTGLGEAFF.

This clone has a handful of counts. The CDR3 DNA follows: TGTGCCAGCAGCCAAAGACTAGTCGCAGATACGCAGTATTTT. This sequence encodes CASSQRLVADTQYF. The chain couples TRBV7-2 to TRBJ2-3; D perhaps matches TRBD2 (6 bases). V lost 5 bases and J 4 bases, leaving 13 bases between the germline ends. This CDR3 contains 14 residues. Germline CDR1 and CDR2: SGHTA and FQGNSA.

This clone was seen a handful of times. The V call is TRBV5-6, the J call TRBJ2-1, with D perhaps TRBD2 (6 bases). V was cut by 3 bases and J by 5 bases, with 21 bases left in between. The CDR3 consists of 17 residues. CDR1 and CDR2 from the germline V gene are SGHDT and YYEEEE. For the CDR3, the DNA is TGTGCCAGCAGCTATGGGGGGTATTGGACTACTAACAATGAGCAGTTCTTC. This sequence encodes CASSYGGYWTTNNEQFF.

This chain joins TRBV19 and TRBJ2-1; 7 bases are a match to TRBD1. V was pared by 7 bases and J by 5 bases, with 11 bases of the junction left unmatched. Looked up from germline, CDR1 is LNHDA and CDR2 is SQIVND (reference sequence). The CDR3 is 15 residues long. The CDR3 coding sequence is TGTGCCAGTACTCAGGGACAGCGAGATGACAATGAGCAGTTCTTC. This gives the protein CASTQGQRDDNEQFF.

CDR3 protein: CASSLRTSGFYNEQFF. CDR3 coding DNA: TGTGCCAGCAGCTTAAGAACTAGCGGATTCTACAATGAGCAGTTCTTC. The chain carries TRBV7-2 and TRBJ2-1; the match to TRBD2 covers 8 bases. Unmatched junction bases numbered 6, after V lost 2 bases and J lost 3 bases. The length of the CDR3 is 16 residues. CDR1 is SGHTA and CDR2 is FQGNSA in the germline V gene.

This clone has a handful of counts. J is TRBJ1-5 and V is TRBV25-1; weak D call: TRBD1 (5 bases). The CDR3 has 14 residues. Germline assignment: CDR1 MGHDK and CDR2 SYGVNS. V lost 3 bases, J lost 7 bases, and 13 bases lay in between. CDR3 amino acids: CASSEGQVNQPQHF. The CDR3 nucleotides are TGTGCCAGCAGTGAGGGGCAGGTCAACCAGCCCCAGCATTTT.

This rearrangement joins TRBV4-1 to TRBJ2-4, with D possibly being TRBD1 (5 bases). The germline V gene has CDR1 MGHRA and CDR2 YSYEKL. V lost 6 bases to trimming and J lost 0 bases, with 18 bases between them. The CDR3 is 17 residues long. The CDR3 DNA reads TGCGCCAGCAGTCTTTCGGGCGACGGACAAGCCAAAAACATTCAGTACTTC. It translates to CASSLSGDGQAKNIQYF.

This clone turned up a few times. The V call is TRBV7-9, the J call TRBJ2-2, with 14 bases aligning to TRBD2. This CDR3 is 19 amino acids long. From germline, CDR1 is SEHNR and CDR2 FQNEAQ (reference sequence). Trimming removed 7 bases from V and 3 bases from J; junction bases left unmatched: 13. The CDR3 sequence: CASNSGTSGSGIHTGELFF. The DNA of the CDR3 is TGTGCCAGCAACTCCGGGACTAGCGGGAGTGGGATACACACCGGGGAGCTGTTTTTT.

This clone was seen only a few times. V gene TRBV5-1 combines with J gene TRBJ2-3; the match to TRBD2 covers 11 bases. Germline CDR1 and CDR2: SGHRS and YFSETQ. The CDR3 contains 16 residues. Trimming took 4 bases from V and 0 from J; bases not matched to a gene: 4. The CDR3: CASSPGLAASTDTQYF. The CDR3 coding sequence is TGCGCCAGCAGCCCGGGACTAGCGGCCAGCACAGATACGCAGTATTTT.

In its sample, this clone was seen a few times. V usage is TRBV19 and J usage is TRBJ2-7, with 8 bases fitting TRBD1. This CDR3 region has 13 residues. After removal of 3 bases from V and 5 bases from J, the junction contained 3 bases not matched to a gene. The V gene's germline CDR1 is LNHDA and CDR2 SQIVND (reference sequence). DNA for the CDR3: TGTGCCAGTAGTATGGGGACAGGTGACGAGCAGTACTTC. It translates to CASSMGTGDEQYF.

This clone was counted only a few times. The V and J genes are TRBV30 and TRBJ1-2, with D possibly matching TRBD1 (5 bases). This CDR3 region has 13 residues. CDR1 is GTSNPN, CDR2 SVGIG, per germline (reference sequence). The V gene lost 7 bases and the J gene lost 1 base, with 13 bases spanning the gap. The CDR3 protein is CASPGGINYGYTF. The CDR3 nucleotides read TGTGCCTCACCCGGGGGGATTAACTATGGCTACACCTTC. Full variable domain (rest looked up from reference TRBV30 and TRBJ1-2): SQTIHQWPATLVQPVGSPLSLECTVEGTSNPNLYWYRQAAGRGLQLLFYSVGIGQISSEVPQNLSASRPQDRQFILSSKKLLLSDSGFYLCASPGGINYGYTFGSGTRLTVV.

The chain couples TRBV29-1 to TRBJ2-2; the D gene is possibly TRBD1 (7 bases). Germline V gives CDR1 SQVTM, CDR2 ANQGSEA. The CDR3 contains 14 residues. Trimming removed 7 bases from V and 6 bases from J, with 18 bases in between. Written as DNA, the CDR3 is TGCAGCGGCTACAGGGGAGGTGACGCCGGGGAGCTGTTTTTT. Encoded protein: CSGYRGGDAGELFF.

The chain is built from TRBV11-2 and TRBJ2-7, with D unclear. Trimming took 4 bases from V and 3 from J, leaving 13 bases between them. The CDR3 has 14 residues. CDR1 and CDR2 from the germline V gene are SGHAT and FQNNGV. CDR3 coding DNA: TGTGCCAGCAGCTCGTCCTCTGGCCGCTACGAGCAGTACTTC. This sequence encodes CASSSSSGRYEQYF.

The rearrangement uses TRBV10-3 and TRBJ2-7; 7 nucleotides agree with TRBD1. Germline V gives CDR1 ENHRY, CDR2 SYGVKD. V shed 9 bases and J 3 bases; nucleotides not matched to a gene: 17. The CDR3 sequence is 16 residues long. The CDR3 DNA sequence: TGTGCCATACATAAGGGACAGACGATTTTGGGCTACGAGCAGTACTTC. This sequence encodes CAIHKGQTILGYEQYF.

The rearrangement joins TRBV6-5 to TRBJ2-6; the match to TRBD1 covers 7 bases. Germline CDR1 reads MNHEY; CDR2 reads SVGAGI. The CDR3 loop spans 16 amino acids. Unmatched junction bases numbered 3, after V lost 2 bases and J lost 2 bases. CDR3 DNA: TGTGCCAGCAGTTACCCTACAGGGGCTGGGGCCAACGTCCTGACTTTC. Translated: CASSYPTGAGANVLTF.

The genes are TRBV5-6 and TRBJ2-7; D gene uncertain. The germline CDR1 and CDR2 sequences are SGHDT and YYEEEE. Trimming took 3 bases from V and 4 from J, leaving 5 bases between them. The CDR3 sequence is 11 residues long. CDR3 amino acids: CASSSYYEQYF. The CDR3 nucleotides read TGTGCCAGCAGCTCCTATTACGAGCAGTACTTC.

The CDR3 DNA sequence: TGCGCCAGCAGCCAAGGGTACAGCCCGACAAGCAATCAGCCCCAGCATTTT. Protein product: CASSQGYSPTSNQPQHF. The genes are TRBV4-1 and TRBJ1-5; D gene unclear. The CDR3 is 17 residues long. Germline V gives CDR1 MGHRA, CDR2 YSYEKL. Trimming took 1 base from V and 1 from J, leaving 14 bases between them.

In this sample, this clone turned up a few times. This chain links TRBV19 with TRBJ1-2; 12 bases are a match to TRBD1. The CDR3 runs to 16 residues. The germline CDR1 and CDR2 sequences are LNHDA and SQIVND (reference sequence). Trimming cost V 8 bases and J 4 bases; bases outside gene matches: 11. The chain's CDR3 is CASSTRDRGRIYGYTF. The CDR3 nucleotides read TGTGCCAGTTCCACCCGGGACAGGGGGCGGATCTATGGCTACACCTTC.

This clone was observed a handful of times. V usage is TRBV18 and J usage is TRBJ1-1; D is uncertain. From germline, CDR1 is KGHSH and CDR2 LQKENI. CDR3 size: 12 residues. V lost 6 bases and J 3 bases, leaving 8 bases between the germline ends. The CDR3 spells CASSPIYTEAFF. The DNA for the CDR3 is TGTGCCAGCTCTCCCATTTACACTGAAGCTTTCTTT.

Only a few counts were recorded for this clone. The chain links TRBV30 to TRBJ1-2; D is undetermined. The CDR3 runs to 11 residues. V was pared by 6 bases and J by 4 bases, with 9 bases between. Germline CDR1 is GTSNPN and CDR2 is SVGIG (reference sequence). The CDR3 spells CACLRVYGYTF. DNA of the CDR3: TGTGCCTGCTTACGGGTCTATGGCTACACCTTC.

This sequence joins TRBV2 and TRBJ2-1; TRBD2 matches at 8 bases. The CDR3 contains 17 residues. After removal of 7 bases from V and 6 bases from J, the junction contained 17 bases not matched to a gene. Germline loops: CDR1 SNHLY, CDR2 FYNNEI. The CDR3, as DNA: TGTGCCAGCAATCCGGGACTAGGGAAGTCCCTGCCCAATGAGCAGTTCTTC. Amino acids: CASNPGLGKSLPNEQFF. Full variable domain (outside the CDR3, taken from reference TRBV2 and TRBJ2-1): EPEVTQTPSHQVTQMGQEVILRCVPISNHLYFYWYRQILGQKVEFLVSFYNNEISEKSEIFDDQFSVERPDGSNFTLKIRSTKLEDSAMYFCASNPGLGKSLPNEQFFGPGTRLTVL.

The chain employs TRBV15 and TRBJ2-1; weak D call: TRBD1 (6 bases). V was cut by 0 bases and J by 9 bases, with 9 bases left in between. Germline values: CDR1 LNHNV, CDR2 YYDKDF (reference sequence). This CDR3 contains 13 residues. This CDR3 is CATSRDRGGEQFF. The CDR3 DNA sequence: TGTGCCACCAGCAGAGACCGAGGGGGTGAGCAGTTCTTC.

V is TRBV6-5 and J is TRBJ1-4; D is ambiguous. Germline assignment: CDR1 MNHEY and CDR2 SVGAGI. Trimming left V 5 bases short and J 5 bases short, with 9 bases between. This CDR3 comprises 13 residues. The CDR3 nucleotides read TGTGCCAGCAGTAAGGACTTAAATGAAAAACTGTTTTTT. Encoded protein: CASSKDLNEKLFF.

This clone was found a few times. The gene calls are TRBV28 and TRBJ2-1; 7 nucleotides align to TRBD2. The J segment lost 0 bases and the V segment lost 6 bases, leaving 5 bases of the junction unmatched. The germline V gene has CDR1 MDHEN and CDR2 SYDVKM. The CDR3 is made up of 15 amino acids. The CDR3 loop is CASSKGTISYNEQFF. In DNA, the CDR3 is TGTGCCAGCAGCAAAGGGACTATCTCCTACAATGAGCAGTTCTTC.

The V gene is TRBV15, the J gene TRBJ2-3; D may be TRBD1 (6 bases). Trimming removed 5 bases from V and 7 bases from J, with 22 bases in between. CDR3 length: 16 residues. Germline values: CDR1 LNHNV, CDR2 YYDKDF (reference sequence). Written as DNA, the CDR3 is TGTGCCACCAGCCGGAAAGGTATAGGGGGACGGAATACGCAGTATTTT. Amino acids: CATSRKGIGGRNTQYF.

This clone was counted between two and nine times. The CDR3: CASSLGLTGPYNEQFF. The CDR3, as DNA: TGTGCCAGCAGCTTAGGATTAACAGGGCCTTACAATGAGCAGTTCTTC. This chain links TRBV7-9 with TRBJ2-1; perhaps TRBD1 as D (6 bases). V gave up 1 base and J gave up 4 bases, with 14 bases separating them. Germline V CDR1 and CDR2: SEHNR, FQNEAQ (reference sequence). The CDR3 length is 16 residues.

The chain links TRBV9 to TRBJ1-6; tentative D call: TRBD1 (5 bases). The germline CDR1 and CDR2 sequences are SGDLS and YYNGEE. With 0 bases removed from V and 8 bases from J, the gap between germline ends came to 12 bases. There are 15 residues in the CDR3. CDR3 sequence (DNA): TGTGCCAGCAGCGTAGATGGGGTAGGGGATTCACCCCTCCACTTT. Amino acids: CASSVDGVGDSPLHF.

V and J are TRBV29-1 and TRBJ2-6; maybe TRBD2 (6 bases). There are 16 residues in the CDR3. CDR1 is SQVTM, CDR2 ANQGSEA, per germline. The V gene lost 6 bases and the J gene lost 3 bases, with 18 bases spanning the gap. CDR3 residues: CSVAGTGTYGANVLTF. The CDR3 DNA sequence: TGCAGCGTCGCCGGGACTGGTACATATGGGGCCAACGTCCTGACTTTC.

The gene calls are TRBV7-2 and TRBJ2-7, with 10 bases matching TRBD2. V dropped 3 bases and J dropped 3; count of bases not matched to a gene: 2. The length of the CDR3 is 14 residues. CDR1 is SGHTA and CDR2 is FQGNSA in the germline V gene. This CDR3 is CASSFTSGVYEQYF. As DNA, the CDR3 is TGTGCCAGCAGCTTTACTAGCGGGGTCTACGAGCAGTACTTC.

This clone was observed a handful of times. This chain connects TRBV7-8 to TRBJ2-5; 8 nucleotides line up with TRBD2. The ends lost 5 bases at V and 4 bases at J; junction bases unmatched: 6. In germline, CDR1 is SGHVS, CDR2 FQNEAQ. The CDR3 runs 14 residues. CDR3 bases: TGTGCCAGCAGCCTCCGGGGGACTAGAGAGACCCAGTACTTC. Protein product: CASSLRGTRETQYF.

This clone was counted a few times. The rearrangement links TRBV18 to TRBJ1-5, with 10 nucleotides matching TRBD1. CDR3 length: 15 amino acids. V was pared by 6 bases and J by 5 bases, with 7 bases of the junction left unmatched. Per the germline V gene, CDR1 is KGHSH and CDR2 is LQKENI. CDR3 residues: CASSTGTGVHQPQHF. The CDR3 nucleotides read TGTGCCAGCTCCACCGGGACAGGGGTCCATCAGCCCCAGCATTTT.